The entry below describes one TCR beta chain. This sample includes further DNA sequences coding for the same CDR3. This sample is part of a study of blood T cell repertoires in COVID-19. Whole-study context: Sites across the United States, Italy and Spain contributed samples from acute and convalescent COVID-19. T cells, B-cell-depleted T cells, or PBMCs supplied cDNA or gDNA.

CDR3 length: 15 amino acids. Germline V gene lookup returns CDR1 LGHNA and CDR2 YNFKEQ. V was pared by 2 bases and J by 0 bases, with 3 bases of the junction left unmatched. Seattle's cohort entered during active infection and was followed longitudinally. As handled by the study authors: For nucleated cells, counts were estimated from reference gene primer amplification. The assay was immunoSEQ multiplex PCR, and TCRdb's table has in-frame clones only and misses some. The V and J calls and the clone size are those of that table, but D and trimming were determined from the DNA. Of about 240,000 clones in the sample, more than 80% were seen once.

The specimen sequenced was peripheral blood. This TCR derives from an elderly woman with COVID-19, enrolled during active disease. The gene calls are TRBV4-2 and TRBJ1-1; 7 bases line up with TRBD1. The CDR3 reads CASSQLDRLNTEAFF. The CDR3 nucleotides read TGTGCCAGCAGCCAACTGGACAGGTTGAACACTGAAGCTTTCTTT.